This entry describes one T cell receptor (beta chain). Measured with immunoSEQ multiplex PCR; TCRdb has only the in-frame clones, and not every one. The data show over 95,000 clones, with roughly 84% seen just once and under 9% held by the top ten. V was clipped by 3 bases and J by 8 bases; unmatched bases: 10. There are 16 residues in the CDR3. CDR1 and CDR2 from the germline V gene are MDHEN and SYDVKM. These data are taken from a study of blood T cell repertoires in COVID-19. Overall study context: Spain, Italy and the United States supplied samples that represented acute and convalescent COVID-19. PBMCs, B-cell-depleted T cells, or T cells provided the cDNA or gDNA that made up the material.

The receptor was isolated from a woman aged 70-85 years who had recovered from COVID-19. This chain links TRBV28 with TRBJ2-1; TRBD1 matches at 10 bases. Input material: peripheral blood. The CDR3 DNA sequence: TGTGCCAGCAGTTTTTCCGGGACAGGGGTGTGGGATGAGCAGTTCTTC. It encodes CASSFSGTGVWDEQFF. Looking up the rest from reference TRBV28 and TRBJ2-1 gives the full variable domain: DVKVTQSSRYLVKRTGEKVFLECVQDMDHENMFWYRQDPGLGLRLIYFSYDVKMKEKGDIPEGYSVSREKKERFSLILESASTNQTSMYLCASSFSGTGVWDEQFFGPGTRLTVL.